Below, 7 T cell receptor beta chains from the same sample are listed, as sequenced in a study of T cells in Graves' hyperthyroidism and ophthalmopathy. Authors of the study amplified TCR beta CDR3 regions from RNA transcripts. A set of HTBI primers served as the primers for a first-round RT-PCR of the TCR CDR3. MiXCR was run by TCRdb on the multiplex PCR reads, yielding one entry per CDR3 protein. The sample carries 250,000 to 300,000 distinct CDR3 sequences, roughly 19% recorded once. Sequencing input: blood. All receptors derive from a man in his fifties with Graves' ophthalmopathy.

This clonotype was found many times. The chain is built from TRBV28 and TRBJ1-2; no definite D call. CDR3 size: 13 residues. Germline CDR1 and CDR2: MDHEN and SYDVKM. Trimming shortened V by 1 base and J by 8 bases, and 11 bases separated the two germline ends. The CDR3 DNA reads as TGTGCCAGCAGTTTATACGCTCGTAGCGGCTACACCTTC. It translates to CASSLYARSGYTF.

This clonotype has ten or more counts. CDR3 in amino acids: CASSLSGGEGRPQHF. CDR3 coding DNA: TGTGCCAGCAGTTTATCTGGAGGGGAGGGCCGGCCCCAGCATTTT. The J gene is TRBJ1-5, the V gene TRBV28; D might be TRBD1 (5 bases). This CDR3 contains 15 residues. Germline V CDR1 and CDR2: MDHEN, SYDVKM. V was pared by 1 base and J by 9 bases, with 16 bases between. Drawing the rest from reference TRBV28 and TRBJ1-5, the complete variable domain is DVKVTQSSRYLVKRTGEKVFLECVQDMDHENMFWYRQDPGLGLRLIYFSYDVKMKEKGDIPEGYSVSREKKERFSLILESASTNQTSMYLCASSLSGGEGRPQHFGDGTRLSIL.

The chain recombines TRBV5-1 with TRBJ1-4; 8 nucleotides align to TRBD1. The CDR3 covers 16 residues. V was pared by 5 bases and J by 5 bases, with 11 bases of the junction left unmatched. Germline V CDR1 and CDR2: SGHRS, YFSETQ. CDR3 in DNA: TGCGCCAGCAGGGGGCAGGGGGCGCAGGGAAATGAAAAACTGTTTTTT. Residues: CASRGQGAQGNEKLFF.

This clonotype was counted ten times or more. The genes are TRBV29-1 and TRBJ1-2; 8 bases map to TRBD1. Germline CDR1 and CDR2: SQVTM and ANQGSEA. The CDR3 spans 14 residues. The junction had 9 bases not matched to a gene; V was cut back by 5 bases and J by 4 bases. The CDR3 is CSVLDREQLYGYTF. The CDR3 DNA is TGCAGCGTTCTGGACAGGGAGCAACTCTATGGCTACACCTTC.

A word on this clonotype: This clone may be a read error of a much larger clone one base away. J is TRBJ2-3 and V is TRBV20-1, with 7 positions matching TRBD2. Per the germline V gene, CDR1 is DFQATT and CDR2 is SNEGSKA (reference sequence). This CDR3 is built from 16 residues. The CDR3 DNA sequence: TGCAGTGCTAGAGATATCAAGCACGGGACTACAGGTACGCAGTATTTT. It codes for CSARDIKHGTTGTQYF.

This clonotype was detected ten times or more. V usage is TRBV2 and J usage is TRBJ2-7; 12 bases are a match to TRBD2. CDR3 length equals 16 residues. With 2 bases clipped from V and 2 bases from J, the junction kept 4 bases outside the gene matches. The germline V gene encodes CDR1 SNHLY and CDR2 FYNNEI. The CDR3 sequence is CASSETSSGRAYEQYF. CDR3 sequence (DNA): TGTGCCAGCAGTGAAACGTCTAGCGGGAGGGCCTACGAGCAGTACTTC.

This rearrangement joins TRBV9 to TRBJ2-2; weak D call: TRBD1 (6 bases). The CDR3 has 14 residues. CDR1 and CDR2 (germline): SGDLS, YYNGEE. Trimming took off 6 bases at V and 0 bases at J, with 9 bases between the two ends. CDR3 region: CASMQGTNTGELFF. The CDR3 DNA reads TGTGCCAGCATGCAGGGGACGAACACCGGGGAGCTGTTTTTT.